Listed here are 16 T cell receptor beta chains from one sample, sequenced in a study of somatic mutations in cytotoxic T cells in rheumatoid arthritis. This table comes from immunoSEQ multiplex PCR, and its TCRdb copy is limited to in-frame clones, with some not included. This sample has about 10,000 clones, with around 82% found just once. Sequenced input: CD8+ T cells sorted from blood. All receptors come from a woman between 50 and 59 years old in good health.

The chain joins TRBV21-1 to TRBJ1-5. TRBV21-1 counts as a pseudogene. This CDR3 is 13 amino acids long. CDR3 sequence reads: CAPGNSIAQPQHF. CDR3 coding DNA: TGTGCCCCGGGGAACAGTATAGCTCAGCCCCAGCATTTT.

This sequence joins TRBV25-1 and TRBJ2-5, with a weak D call TRBD2 (6 bases). This CDR3 is built from 15 residues. Germline V lookup: CDR1 MGHDK, CDR2 SYGVNS. Trimming left V 8 bases short and J 6 bases short, with 22 bases between. This CDR3 reads CASLAGPAEQQTQYF. In DNA, the CDR3 is TGTGCCAGCCTCGCGGGGCCCGCGGAGCAACAGACCCAGTACTTC.

The V and J genes are TRBV13 and TRBJ2-1, with 12 bases aligning to TRBD2. Trimming cost V 2 bases and J 8 bases; bases outside gene matches: 16. Germline CDR1 PRHDT, CDR2 FYEKMQ (reference sequence). The CDR3 loop spans 19 amino acids. CDR3 nucleotide sequence: TGTGCCAGCAGCTTAATGGCTAGCGGGGGGGAAAGGCTCGGCGATGAGCAGTTCTTC. Translation gives CASSLMASGGERLGDEQFF.

V and J are TRBV1 and TRBJ2-3; the table's D call, TRBD1, has no DNA check behind it. TRBV1 counts as a pseudogene. This CDR3 is built from 17 residues. In DNA form, the CDR3 reads TGCACCAGCAGCCAAAGGGGCCTTACCCGGACAACAGATACGCAGTATTTT. It specifies CTSSQRGLTRTTDTQYF.

The rearrangement links TRBV5-1 to TRBJ2-7; the match to TRBD1 covers 8 bases. V lost 0 bases to trimming and J lost 5 bases; unmatched junction nucleotides: 7. Germline V gene lookup returns CDR1 SGHRS and CDR2 YFSETQ. This CDR3 comprises 15 residues. The DNA for the CDR3 is TGCGCCAGCAGCTTGGCCCAGGGGGCGCGGAACGAGCAGTACTTC. Translation: CASSLAQGARNEQYF. Full variable domain (missing parts from reference TRBV5-1 and TRBJ2-7): KAGVTQTPRYLIKTRGQQVTLSCSPISGHRSVSWYQQTPGQGLQFLFEYFSETQRNKGNFPGRFSGRQFSNSRSEMNVSTLELGDSALYLCASSLAQGARNEQYFGPGTRLTVT.

About this clone itself: Other DNA sequences in the same sample also yield this CDR3. The chain links TRBV6-4 to TRBJ2-3; 9 nucleotides match TRBD1. J gave up 4 bases and V 5 bases, and 10 bases lay outside the gene matches. CDR1 is MRHNA, CDR2 SNTAGT, per germline. CDR3 length: 16 residues. CDR3 region: CASSPLPDRGADTQYF. The CDR3 DNA reads as TGTGCCAGCAGTCCACTCCCCGACAGGGGGGCAGATACGCAGTATTTT.

This chain uses TRBV4-3 with TRBJ1-5, with TRBD1 as a possible D gene (5 bases). The germline gives CDR1 LGHNA, CDR2 YSLEER. Trimming cost V 3 bases and J 7 bases, with 10 bases left between them. The CDR3 loop spans 13 amino acids. The CDR3 region is CASSQGRGQPQHF. The CDR3 bases are TGCGCCAGCAGCCAGGGGCGAGGACAGCCCCAGCATTTT.

The chain uses TRBV14 and TRBJ1-1, with 10 bases identical to TRBD1. Losses at the gene ends were 4 bases for V and 7 bases for J; bases not matched to a gene: 9. Looked up from germline, CDR1 is SGHDN and CDR2 is FVKESK. There are 15 residues in the CDR3. Here the CDR3 DNA reads TGTGCCAGCAGCCCCATGACGGGACAGGGGAGTGAAGCTTTCTTT. Its translation is CASSPMTGQGSEAFF.

The chain combines TRBV5-5 with TRBJ1-1; D remains unclear. V lost 0 bases to trimming and J lost 1 base, with 4 bases between them. Germline lookup yields CDR1 SGHKS and CDR2 YYEKEE (reference sequence). The CDR3 spans 13 residues. The CDR3 region is CASSLGRNTEAFF. The CDR3 DNA reads as TGTGCCAGCAGCTTGGGCAGGAACACTGAAGCTTTCTTT. The variable domain in full, completed from reference TRBV5-5 and TRBJ1-1, reads DAGVTQSPTHLIKTRGQQVTLRCSPISGHKSVSWYQQVLGQGPQFIFQYYEKEERGRGNFPDRFSARQFPNYSSELNVNALLLGDSALYLCASSLGRNTEAFFGQGTRLTVV.

The chain links TRBV5-1 to TRBJ2-4; TRBD2 might be the D (6 bases). The CDR3 contains 15 residues. Trimming left V 0 bases short and J 3 bases short, with 10 bases between. The V gene's germline CDR1 is SGHRS and CDR2 YFSETQ. DNA for the CDR3: TGCGCCAGCAGCTTGGCCGGAGGGGACAAAAACATTCAGTACTTC. Residues: CASSLAGGDKNIQYF.

The gene calls are TRBV27 and TRBJ2-2, with 7 bases fitting TRBD1. CDR1 and CDR2 (germline): MNHEY, SMNVEV (reference sequence). The CDR3 spans 15 residues. V lost 4 bases, J lost 6 bases, and 8 bases stayed unmatched. This chain's CDR3 is CASSSTGENAGELFF. The CDR3 DNA reads TGTGCCAGCAGTTCCACAGGGGAAAACGCCGGGGAGCTGTTTTTT.

The chain carries TRBV28 and TRBJ2-3, with 9 bases fitting TRBD2. V lost 6 bases to trimming and J lost 6 bases; unmatched junction nucleotides: 16. CDR3 length equals 17 residues. Germline V gene sequence: CDR1 MDHEN, CDR2 SYDVKM. The CDR3 sequence is CASSPRQLAGPGDTQYF. CDR3 nucleotides: TGTGCCAGCAGCCCACGGCAACTAGCGGGTCCCGGGGATACGCAGTATTTT.

This clone has just one count. This chain links TRBV7-8 with TRBJ2-1, with 10 bases aligning to TRBD1. The CDR3 consists of 13 residues. CDR1 is SGHVS and CDR2 is FQNEAQ in the germline V gene. V lost 5 bases and J lost 10; bases outside the gene matches: 5. The CDR3 nucleotides read TGTGCCAGCAGCAACCGGGACAGGGGAGAGCAGTTCTTC. This sequence encodes CASSNRDRGEQFF.

This chain connects TRBV4-1 to TRBJ2-1; D might be TRBD2 (6 bases). The CDR3 contains 14 residues. In germline, CDR1 is MGHRA, CDR2 YSYEKL. V lost 1 base, J lost 6 bases, and 10 bases lay in between. CDR3 region: CASSQGGVFNEQFF. For the CDR3, the DNA is TGCGCCAGCAGCCAAGGGGGGGTGTTCAATGAGCAGTTCTTC.

The chain has TRBV6-1 and TRBJ2-2; D is possibly TRBD1 (6 bases). V shed 7 bases and J shed 5 bases, with 14 bases lying between them. The CDR3 has 14 amino acids. The germline V gene encodes CDR1 MNHNS and CDR2 SASEGT. The CDR3 loop reads CASTPTRGTGELFF. DNA of the CDR3: TGTGCCAGCACCCCGACCAGGGGTACCGGGGAGCTGTTTTTT.

The chain has TRBV4-3 and TRBJ2-3, with D possibly TRBD2 on 6 matching bases. Trimming shortened V by 0 bases and J by 6 bases, and 13 bases separated the two germline ends. The V gene's germline CDR1 is LGHNA and CDR2 YSLEER. This CDR3 is built from 15 residues. CDR3 loop: CASSQDLLAGDTQYF. The CDR3 DNA sequence: TGCGCCAGCAGCCAAGATTTACTAGCCGGGGATACGCAGTATTTT.